These 29 T cell receptor beta chains came from one sample sequenced in a study of T cells in Graves' hyperthyroidism and ophthalmopathy (dated by TCRdb to about 2019). Receptor libraries were prepared by multiplex PCR. Sequencing was performed on an Illumina HiSeq 2000. TCR beta CDR3 regions were amplified from RNA transcripts. The first round of RT-PCR for the TCR CDR3 was performed with the HTBI primer set and the Qiagen OneStep RT-PCR kit. In TCRdb, the public reads were trimmed at Q25 with fastp and aligned with MiXCR, with productive beta chains retained. Each CDR3 protein gets just one entry, which takes the most common genes and DNA from the rows behind it. In all, the sample holds about 420,000 distinct CDR3 sequences, and roughly an eighth of those were seen once. The ten largest clones take up 4% to 6.5% of the sample. The sequencing sample was made of blood. The receptors were gathered from a woman under 30 with Graves' hyperthyroidism.

This clonotype was counted a few times. The V call is TRBV14, the J call TRBJ2-1; possible D gene TRBD1, 7 bases. V was shortened by 1 base and J by 7 bases, with 23 bases between the two germline ends. In germline, CDR1 is SGHDN, CDR2 FVKESK. This CDR3 comprises 18 residues. The CDR3 DNA sequence: TGTGCCAGCAGCCAAGCAGGGAGGAGGTCAGGGGGTTGGAATGAGCAGTTCTTC. Residues: CASSQAGRRSGGWNEQFF.

This clonotype showed up many times. This chain uses TRBV20-1 with TRBJ2-6; 9 positions match TRBD2. V trimming: 2 bases; J trimming: 2 bases; junction bases outside the gene matches: 4. Germline V CDR1 and CDR2: DFQATT, SNEGSKA (reference sequence). This CDR3 is built from 16 residues. CDR3 DNA: TGCAGTGCTAGAATGGTAGCGGGAGCTGGGGCCAACGTCCTGACTTTC. It is translated as CSARMVAGAGANVLTF.

The table lists this clonotype with a few counts. The chain links TRBV3-1 to TRBJ2-7, with D possibly being TRBD1 (5 bases). Deletions cut 5 bases from V and 3 bases from J, with 11 bases between. The CDR3 loop spans 13 amino acids. CDR1 is LGHDT and CDR2 is YNNKEL in the germline V gene (reference sequence). The DNA of the CDR3 is TGTGCCAGCAGCGAAGGGGCCAGCTACGAGCAGTACTTC. Protein sequence: CASSEGASYEQYF.

For this clonotype: It may be a read error: a sequence one base away is much more abundant. No conserved phenylalanine or tryptophan ends this CDR3, so it is likely a read error. V usage is TRBV11-2 and J usage is TRBJ1-1; D gene uncertain. CDR1 is SGHAT and CDR2 is FQNNGV in the germline V gene. This CDR3 is 14 amino acids long. V was trimmed by 5 bases and J by 1 base, leaving 11 bases between them. CDR3 nucleotide sequence: TGTGCCAGCAGCCCAGTGGTGGGGAACACTGAAGCTTTCCTT. This sequence encodes CASSPVVGNTEAFL.

This clonotype was observed at least ten times. The gene calls are TRBV10-2 and TRBJ2-7; maybe TRBD2 (5 bases). The V end lost 7 bases, the J end lost 2 bases, and 9 bases lay between the germline ends. The CDR3 has 12 amino acids. The germline gives CDR1 WSHSY, CDR2 SAAADI. Here the CDR3 DNA reads TGCGCCAGCACGGTCGGGGCCTACGAGCAGTACTTC. Protein product: CASTVGAYEQYF.

The table lists this clonotype with a few counts. J is TRBJ1-3 and V is TRBV28; perhaps TRBD1 as D (5 bases). The ends were cut back, 3 bases at V and 8 bases at J, with 11 bases in the middle. This CDR3 region has 13 residues. Germline V gene data show CDR1 as MDHEN and CDR2 as SYDVKM. DNA of the CDR3: TGTGCCAGCAGTTTTAGGGGAGTCGACACCATATATTTT. Its protein product is CASSFRGVDTIYF.

At least ten counts were recorded for this clonotype. V and J are TRBV6-1 and TRBJ2-3; D remains ambiguous. Germline CDR1 is MNHNS and CDR2 is SASEGT. CDR3 size: 13 residues. The V end lost 5 bases, the J end lost 1 base, and 7 bases lay between the germline ends. The CDR3 is CASSSPGTDTQYF. DNA of the CDR3: TGTGCCAGCAGTTCGCCTGGCACAGATACGCAGTATTTT.

This clonotype was seen more than once but under ten times. The chain employs TRBV9 and TRBJ1-5; 11 positions match TRBD1. Losses at the gene ends were 4 bases for V and 8 bases for J; bases not matched to a gene: 8. The CDR3 has 15 residues. Germline V gene sequence: CDR1 SGDLS, CDR2 YYNGEE. DNA of the CDR3: TGTGCCAGCAGCCCGGGACAGGGGGGTATGGAGCCCCAGCATTTT. Translating gives CASSPGQGGMEPQHF. The variable domain in full, completed from reference TRBV9 and TRBJ1-5, reads DSGVTQTPKHLITATGQRVTLRCSPRSGDLSVYWYQQSLDQGLQFLIQYYNGEERAKGNILERFSAQQFPDLHSELNLSSLELGDSALYFCASSPGQGGMEPQHFGDGTRLSIL.

This clonotype was seen ten or more times. The genes are TRBV12-3 or TRBV12-4 and TRBJ1-2; D gene ambiguous. The CDR3 totals 14 residues. The V end lost 1 base, the J end lost 6 bases, and 12 bases lay between the germline ends. The CDR3 sequence is CASSLGSSNNGYTF. In DNA form, the CDR3 reads TGTGCCAGCAGTTTAGGCTCCAGCAATAATGGCTACACCTTC.

The sample holds many counts of this clonotype. This rearrangement joins TRBV5-1 to TRBJ2-7, with 11 bases matching TRBD2. CDR1 is SGHRS, CDR2 YFSETQ, per germline. V was clipped by 3 bases and J by 2 bases; unmatched bases: 4. The CDR3 spans 15 residues. The CDR3 here is CASSSRLAGPYEQYF. The CDR3 nucleotides read TGCGCCAGCAGCTCAAGACTAGCGGGACCCTACGAGCAGTACTTC. The full variable domain, in which reference TRBV5-1 and TRBJ2-7 provide the parts outside the CDR3, is KAGVTQTPRYLIKTRGQQVTLSCSPISGHRSVSWYQQTPGQGLQFLFEYFSETQRNKGNFPGRFSGRQFSNSRSEMNVSTLELGDSALYLCASSSRLAGPYEQYFGPGTRLTVT.

J is TRBJ2-7 and V is TRBV28; TRBD2 aligns across 7 bases. The CDR3 length is 12 residues. Germline-derived CDR1 and CDR2 are MDHEN and SYDVKM. The V gene end was trimmed by 4 bases and the J gene end by 4 bases; junction bases not matched to a gene: 1. CDR3 in amino acids: CASSWGGYEQYF. DNA for the CDR3: TGTGCCAGCAGTTGGGGGGGATACGAGCAGTACTTC.

This clonotype was detected ten times or more. The chain has TRBV20-1 and TRBJ2-1; 11 positions match TRBD2. CDR1 and CDR2 from the germline V gene are DFQATT and SNEGSKA (reference sequence). V lost 3 bases to trimming and J lost 9 bases; unmatched junction nucleotides: 13. The CDR3 runs 16 residues. CDR3: CSASPLAGGPTSEQFF. CDR3 DNA: TGCAGTGCTAGCCCGTTAGCGGGAGGGCCGACGTCTGAGCAGTTCTTC.

There are many counts of this clonotype. J is TRBJ2-7 and V is TRBV20-1, with TRBD2 matching 12 bases. Per germline, CDR1 DFQATT and CDR2 SNEGSKA (reference sequence). The CDR3 spans 14 residues. V gave up 4 bases and J gave up 2 bases; unmatched junction bases: 3. CDR3 in amino acids: CSAIGTSGPYEQYF. In DNA, the CDR3 is TGCAGTGCTATCGGGACTAGCGGGCCCTACGAGCAGTACTTC.

This clonotype has ten or more counts. This chain links TRBV6-2 or TRBV6-3 with TRBJ1-1; a possible D gene is TRBD1 (5 bases). The CDR3 extends over 14 amino acids. CDR1 is MNHEY and CDR2 is SVGEGT in the germline V gene. The V and J ends lost 5 bases and 0 bases respectively, with 10 bases between them. CDR3 sequence reads: CASSPGGMNTEAFF. The CDR3 DNA sequence: TGTGCCAGCAGTCCCGGGGGGATGAACACTGAAGCTTTCTTT.

This clonotype was observed many times. V and J are TRBV3-1 and TRBJ2-7; 7 nucleotides line up with TRBD1. The CDR3 covers 19 residues. Germline CDR1 is LGHDT and CDR2 is YNNKEL (reference sequence). The ends lost 2 bases at V and 2 bases at J; junction bases unmatched: 18. The CDR3 protein is CASSQSVRSLGTAPYEQYF. In nucleotides, the CDR3 is TGTGCCAGCAGCCAATCGGTTCGGTCACTGGGGACAGCACCCTACGAGCAGTACTTC.

In this sample, this clonotype turned up many times. The chain combines TRBV5-1 with TRBJ1-5; D is unresolved. The V end lost 8 bases, the J end lost 6 bases, and 15 bases lay between the germline ends. Germline lookup yields CDR1 SGHRS and CDR2 YFSETQ. The CDR3 totals 13 residues. The DNA of the CDR3 is TGCGCCAGATACCCAGAGTTTTCTCAGCCCCAGCATTTT. This encodes CARYPEFSQPQHF.

There are a few counts of this clonotype. The chain joins TRBV9 to TRBJ2-7; 9 nucleotides align to TRBD2. The CDR3 is 16 residues long. The germline gives CDR1 SGDLS, CDR2 YYNGEE. J was trimmed by 7 bases and V by 0 bases; bases with no gene match: 11. CDR3 DNA sequence: TGTGCCAGCAGCGTAGACCCGGGGCTAGCGGGGAGAGAGCAGTACTTC. Amino acids: CASSVDPGLAGREQYF.

This rearrangement joins TRBV20-1 to TRBJ2-5, with a tentative D call TRBD1 (6 bases). The germline gives CDR1 DFQATT, CDR2 SNEGSKA (reference sequence). The V end lost 4 bases, the J end lost 5 bases, and 11 bases lay between the germline ends. The length of the CDR3 is 12 residues. CDR3 DNA: TGCAGTGCTAAGAGGCAGGGGGAGACCCAGTACTTC. It specifies CSAKRQGETQYF.

This clonotype was seen a handful of times. A much larger clonotype is one base distant, so this may be a read error. J is TRBJ2-4 and V is TRBV11-2; D may be TRBD1 or TRBD2 (5 bases each). Trimming removed 2 bases at V and 9 bases at J, with 23 bases between. The CDR3 is made up of 17 amino acids. Germline lookup yields CDR1 SGHAT and CDR2 FQNNGV. The CDR3 protein is CASSLTLARGAMGIQYF. The DNA for the CDR3 is TGTGCCAGCAGCTTAACCCTTGCGAGGGGCGCAATGGGCATTCAGTACTTC.

With respect to this clonotype: This may arise from a read error, as a much more abundant clone is one base away. This CDR3 is CASSLGQYSNRPQHF. The CDR3 DNA follows: TGTGCCAGTTCATTAGGACAGTATAGCAATCGGCCCCAGCATTTT. The chain uses TRBV2 and TRBJ1-5, with a possible D match to TRBD1 (6 bases). This CDR3 has 15 amino acids. CDR1 and CDR2 from the germline V gene are SNHLY and FYNNEI.

This clonotype was seen many times. J is TRBJ2-5 and V is TRBV28; D uncertain. Trimming stripped 5 bases from V and 7 bases from J, with 14 bases between. The CDR3 totals 13 residues. Per germline, CDR1 MDHEN and CDR2 SYDVKM. CDR3 sequence reads: CASSPSAPLTQYF. DNA of the CDR3: TGTGCCAGCAGTCCCTCCGCCCCACTGACCCAGTACTTC. Looking up the rest from reference TRBV28 and TRBJ2-5 gives the full variable domain: DVKVTQSSRYLVKRTGEKVFLECVQDMDHENMFWYRQDPGLGLRLIYFSYDVKMKEKGDIPEGYSVSREKKERFSLILESASTNQTSMYLCASSPSAPLTQYFGPGTRLLVL.

V usage is TRBV15 and J usage is TRBJ1-1; D call uncertain. V lost 0 bases to trimming and J lost 1 base, with 9 bases between them. This CDR3 has 15 amino acids. CDR1 is LNHNV, CDR2 YYDKDF, per germline (reference sequence). The CDR3 DNA is TGTGCCACCAGCAGAGATTTGCAGTGGAACACTGAAGCTTTCTTT. Protein product: CATSRDLQWNTEAFF.

This clonotype was recorded at least ten times. The chain recombines TRBV18 with TRBJ1-1, with D unclear. CDR3 length: 14 amino acids. V was shortened by 3 bases and J by 0 bases, with 8 bases between the two germline ends. Germline V lookup: CDR1 KGHSH, CDR2 LQKENI. For the CDR3, the DNA is TGTGCCAGCTCACCCTCCAGTATGAACACTGAAGCTTTCTTT. It codes for CASSPSSMNTEAFF.

About this clonotype: At one of its ends the junction is not consistent with the germline gene, which may arise from a read error. This chain connects TRBV4-3 to TRBJ1-4; 8 nucleotides match TRBD1. CDR1 is LGHNA, CDR2 YSLEER, per germline. The CDR3 sequence is 16 residues long. The CDR3 reads CASSQDHRGSKEKLFF. The CDR3 bases are TGCGCCAGCAGCCAAGACCACAGGGGGTCTAAAGAAAAACTGTTTTTT.

V is TRBV2 and J is TRBJ1-1, with D perhaps matching TRBD1 (5 bases). Trimming pared 7 bases from V and 0 bases from J, leaving 12 bases between. In germline, CDR1 is SNHLY, CDR2 FYNNEI. The CDR3 is 14 amino acids. The CDR3 here is CASKVGAMNTEAFF. In DNA form, the CDR3 reads TGTGCCAGCAAAGTTGGGGCTATGAACACTGAAGCTTTCTTT.

CDR3: CASRRDNPGGEKLFF. The DNA for the CDR3 is TGTGCCAGCAGGAGAGATAACCCAGGTGGTGAAAAACTGTTTTTT. V is TRBV2 and J is TRBJ1-4; D gene uncertain. The CDR3 length is 15 residues. V lost 6 bases to trimming and J lost 7 bases, with 18 bases between them. Germline V gene sequence: CDR1 SNHLY, CDR2 FYNNEI.

This clonotype was detected ten times or more. The junction and the germline gene differ at one end; a read error may be behind it. This chain uses TRBV13 with TRBJ1-1; no clear D gene. This CDR3 comprises 14 residues. Germline loops: CDR1 PRHDT, CDR2 FYEKMQ (reference sequence). The CDR3 DNA reads as TGTGCCAGCAACTTACCCGAGGTGGGGACTGAAGCTTTCTTT. Translated: CASNLPEVGTEAFF.

This clonotype was seen ten or more times. The V gene is TRBV5-1, the J gene TRBJ2-1; 11 bases align to TRBD2. The CDR3 has 17 residues. CDR1 SGHRS and CDR2 YFSETQ come from the germline V gene. V was clipped by 4 bases and J by 3 bases; unmatched bases: 9. CDR3 bases: TGCGCCAGCAGCCCCTCCCTACTAGCGGGAGACTACAATGAGCAGTTCTTC. This encodes CASSPSLLAGDYNEQFF.

This clonotype was found a few times. The chain recombines TRBV6-1 with TRBJ2-7; 7 bases match TRBD1. Germline values: CDR1 MNHNS, CDR2 SASEGT. CDR3 length: 14 amino acids. Trimming removed 2 bases from V and 2 bases from J; junction bases left unmatched: 3. DNA of the CDR3: TGTGCCAGCAGTGAAAGGCAGGGGGCCTACGAGCAGTACTTC. Translating it yields CASSERQGAYEQYF.